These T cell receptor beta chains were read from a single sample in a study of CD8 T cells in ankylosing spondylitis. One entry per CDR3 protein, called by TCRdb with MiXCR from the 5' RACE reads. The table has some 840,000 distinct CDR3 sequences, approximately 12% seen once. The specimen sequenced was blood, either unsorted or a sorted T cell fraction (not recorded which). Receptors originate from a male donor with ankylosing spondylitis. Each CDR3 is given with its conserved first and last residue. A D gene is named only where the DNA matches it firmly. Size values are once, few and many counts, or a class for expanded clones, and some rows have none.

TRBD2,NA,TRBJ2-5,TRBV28,TGTGCCAGCCGTAAGACTAGCGGGGGGGGACAGACCCAGTACTTC,CASRKTSGGGQTQYF
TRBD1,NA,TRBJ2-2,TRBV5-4,TGTGCCAGCAGTCGACGAGGACAGGGAATCATCACCGGGGAGCTGTTTTTT,CASSRRGQGIITGELFF
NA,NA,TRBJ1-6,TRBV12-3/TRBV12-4,TGTGCCGGTTCCAGGAAATATAATTCACCCCTCCACTTT,CAGSRKYNSPLHF
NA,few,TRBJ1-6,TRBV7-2,TGTGCCAGCAGATTTACAGGAGAATCACCCCTCCACTTT,CASRFTGESPLHF
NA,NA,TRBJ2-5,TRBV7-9,TGTGCCAGCAGCTTAGTCGACGGGGAGACCCAGTACTTC,CASSLVDGETQYF
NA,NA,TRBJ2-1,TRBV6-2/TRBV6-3,TGTGCCAGCAGACGGAAGGCGAATGAGCAGTTCTTC,CASRRKANEQFF
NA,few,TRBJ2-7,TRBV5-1,TGCGCCAGCAGCTTAAACCAGGACATATTATACGAGCAGTACTTC,CASSLNQDILYEQYF
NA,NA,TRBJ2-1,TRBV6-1,TGTGCCAGCAGTCGGACACTTAGCTCCTACAATGAGCAGTTCTTC,CASSRTLSSYNEQFF
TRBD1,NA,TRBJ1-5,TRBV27,TGTGCCAGCAGTTTATATGGTCCCGGACAGGCCAATCAGCCCCAGCATTTT,CASSLYGPGQANQPQHF
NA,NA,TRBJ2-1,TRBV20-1,TGCAGTGCTCCCGGGCCGACATACAATGAGCAGTTCTTC,CSAPGPTYNEQFF
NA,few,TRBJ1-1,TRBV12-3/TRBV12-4,TGTGCCAGCACTCGAAAGGGGGAAGCTTTCTTT,CASTRKGEAFF
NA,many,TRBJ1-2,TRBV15,TGTGCCACCAGCAGAGTCGGTTGGGGGGCTGGCTACACCTTC,CATSRVGWGAGYTF
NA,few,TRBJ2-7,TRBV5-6,TGTGCCAGCAGTACGAACTACGAGCAGTACTTC,CASSTNYEQYF
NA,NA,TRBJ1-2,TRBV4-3,TGCGCCAGCAGCCAAGATATGGCAGGGACTGGCTACACCTTC,CASSQDMAGTGYTF
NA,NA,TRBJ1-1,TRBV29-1,TGCAGCGTCTCGGACACAATAACTGAAGCTTTCTTT,CSVSDTITEAFF
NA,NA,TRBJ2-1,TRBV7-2,TGTGCCAGCAGCCCCCGGACTCTCTTCAATGAGCAGTTCTTC,CASSPRTLFNEQFF
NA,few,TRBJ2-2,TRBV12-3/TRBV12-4,TGTGCCAGCAGAGAACGGGGTCTCCCCGGGGAGCTGTTTTTT,CASRERGLPGELFF
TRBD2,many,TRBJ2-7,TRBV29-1,TGCAGCGTAGGGGGACTAGCGGTAGGGTACGAGCAGTACTTC,CSVGGLAVGYEQYF
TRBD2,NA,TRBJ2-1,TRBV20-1,TGCAGTGCAGAGCCGGGACTAGCGGTTCGTGAGCAGTTCTTC,CSAEPGLAVREQFF
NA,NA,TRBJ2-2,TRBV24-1,TGTGCCACCAGTGACCCGTCCAGAGACACCGGGGAGCTGTTTTTT,CATSDPSRDTGELFF
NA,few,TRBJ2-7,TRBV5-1,TGCGCCAGCACCCCCGACAGTAACTCCTACGAGCAGTACTTC,CASTPDSNSYEQYF
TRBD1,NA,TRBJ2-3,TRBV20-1,TGCAGTGCTTCCGGGACAGGGAGCACAGATACGCAGTATTTT,CSASGTGSTDTQYF
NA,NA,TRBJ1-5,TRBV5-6,TGTGCCAGCAGCGGAATCGGTCAGCCCCAGCATTTT,CASSGIGQPQHF
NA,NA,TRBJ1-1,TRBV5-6,TGTGCCAGCAGCTTATGGCGCCGGAGCACTGAAGCTTTCTTT,CASSLWRRSTEAFF
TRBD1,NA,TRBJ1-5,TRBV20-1,TGCAGTGCTAGAGTTTGGGACAGTAGCAATCAGCCCCAGCATTTT,CSARVWDSSNQPQHF
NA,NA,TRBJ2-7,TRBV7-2,TGTGCCAGCAGAAAGGACGGCGGCTCCTACGAGCAGTACTTC,CASRKDGGSYEQYF
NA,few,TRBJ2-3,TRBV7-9,TGTGCCAGCAGCCCCCAGAGACTTAATCAGTATTTT,CASSPQRLNQYF
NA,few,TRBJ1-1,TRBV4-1,TGCGCCAGCAGCCGTGGGGAGGGCGCGGGCACTGAAGCTTTCTTT,CASSRGEGAGTEAFF
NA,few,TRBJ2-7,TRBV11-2,TGTGCCAGCAGCGCCCATGAGGGGATCTACGAGCAGTACTTC,CASSAHEGIYEQYF
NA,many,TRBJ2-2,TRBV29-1,TGCAGCGCCAGAGGGTACACCGGGGAGCTGTTTTTT,CSARGYTGELFF
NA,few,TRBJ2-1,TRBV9,TGTGCCAGCAGCGTAGCTGGGAGTTTTGGGAATGAGCAGTTCTTC,CASSVAGSFGNEQFF
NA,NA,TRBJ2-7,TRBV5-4,TGTGCCAGCAGCTTGATCACAGGGACCGAGCAGTACTTC,CASSLITGTEQYF
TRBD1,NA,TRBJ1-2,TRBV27,TGTGCCAGCAGTCCAACAGGGGGCGACTATGGCTACACCTTC,CASSPTGGDYGYTF
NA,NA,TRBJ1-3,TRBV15,TGTGCCACCAGCAGAGCCCTGACCGACTCTGGAAACACCATATATTTT,CATSRALTDSGNTIYF
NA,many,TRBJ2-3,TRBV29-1,TGCAGCGTCAGTCAGGGCCCTCACACAGATACGCAGTATTTT,CSVSQGPHTDTQYF
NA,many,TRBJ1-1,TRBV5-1,TGCGCCAGCACTTCGAACTGGGAGGAGGGCACTGAAGCTTTCTTT,CASTSNWEEGTEAFF
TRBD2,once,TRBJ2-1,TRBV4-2,TGTGCCAGCAGGTCCAGCGGGAGGGTTTACAATGAGCAGTTCTTC,CASRSSGRVYNEQFF
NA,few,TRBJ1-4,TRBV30,TGTGCCTGGAATCGGCAGGTTAATGAAAAACTGTTTTTT,CAWNRQVNEKLFF
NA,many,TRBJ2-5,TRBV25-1,TGTGCCAGCAGTGAATATAAAAGGGGCACCCAAGAGACCCAGTACTTC,CASSEYKRGTQETQYF
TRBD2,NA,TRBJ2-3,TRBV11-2,TGTGCCAGCAGCTTAGACGGACTAGGGGCGCAGTATTTT,CASSLDGLGAQYF
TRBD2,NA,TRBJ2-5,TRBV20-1,TGCAGTGCTAGAGACCCATACCGACTAGCGGGGGAAGAGACCCAGTACTTC,CSARDPYRLAGEETQYF
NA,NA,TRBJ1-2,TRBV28,TGTGCCAGCAGTTTCTACGGGTATGGCTACACCTTC,CASSFYGYGYTF